This T cell receptor beta chain was captured in a study of cytomegalovirus exposure and HLA in healthy donors. As for this clone: Antigen unknown.

This CDR3 is 13 amino acids long. V shed 2 bases and J shed 4 bases, with 8 bases lying between them. Germline-derived CDR1 and CDR2 are MGHRA and YSYEKL. Study observations and caveats: Sequence variants that were highly shared formed a cluster that was likely a sequencing artifact. An ancestry cluster, one associated with Asian ancestry, reportedly showed fewer N-insertions than the roughly 670-donor mean in a later analysis.

PCR employed 60 Vbeta and 13 Jbeta primers. The authors' processing: It was a later analysis that counted roughly 80 million unique TCR beta chains, of which roughly 10 million were shared. The assay was immunoSEQ multiplex PCR, and TCRdb's table has in-frame clones only and misses some. V, J and clone size were drawn from that table, and D and trimming were deduced from the DNA. The sample has more than 75,000 clones, just under 90% seen once. The chain has TRBV4-1 and TRBJ1-1; D is undetermined. Sequences were obtained from PBMCs. The sequence came from a man aged 18 to 35 in good health and CMV-seronegative. The CDR3 region has the DNA TGCGCCAGCAGCCAATTTTCTCCCACTGAAGCTTTCTTT. It translates to CASSQFSPTEAFF.